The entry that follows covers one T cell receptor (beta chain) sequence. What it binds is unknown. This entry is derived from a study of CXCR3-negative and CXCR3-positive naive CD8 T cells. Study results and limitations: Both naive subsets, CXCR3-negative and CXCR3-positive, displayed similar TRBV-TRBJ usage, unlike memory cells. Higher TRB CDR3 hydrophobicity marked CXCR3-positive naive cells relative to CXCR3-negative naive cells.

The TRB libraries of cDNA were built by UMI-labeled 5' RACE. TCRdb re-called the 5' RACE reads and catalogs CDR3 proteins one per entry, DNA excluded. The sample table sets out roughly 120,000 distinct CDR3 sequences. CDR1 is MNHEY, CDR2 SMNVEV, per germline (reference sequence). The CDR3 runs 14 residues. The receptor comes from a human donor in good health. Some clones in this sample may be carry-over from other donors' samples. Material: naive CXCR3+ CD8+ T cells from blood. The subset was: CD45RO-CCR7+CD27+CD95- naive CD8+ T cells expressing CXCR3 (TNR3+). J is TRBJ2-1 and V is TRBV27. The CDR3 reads CASSYRIEHNEQFF.